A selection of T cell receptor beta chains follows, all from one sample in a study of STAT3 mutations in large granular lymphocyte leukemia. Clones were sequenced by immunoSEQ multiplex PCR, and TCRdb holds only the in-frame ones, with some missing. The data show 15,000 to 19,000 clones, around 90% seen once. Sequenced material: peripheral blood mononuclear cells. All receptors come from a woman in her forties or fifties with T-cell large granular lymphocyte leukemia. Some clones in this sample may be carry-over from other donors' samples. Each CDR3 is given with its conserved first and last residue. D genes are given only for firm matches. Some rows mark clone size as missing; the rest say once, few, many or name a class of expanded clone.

TGTGCCAGTAGTGAAGGGACTTACTACGAGCAGTACTTC | CASSEGTYYEQYF | TRBJ2-7 | TRBV19 | NA | NA
TGCAGCGCCCGCCGGGACAGGGGGCGCGGGCCCACTGAAGCTTTCTTT | CSARRDRGRGPTEAFF | TRBJ1-1 | TRBV29-1 | TRBD1 | NA
TGTGCCAGCAGTTTCGGGACAGGATACACTGAAGCTTTCTTT | CASSFGTGYTEAFF | TRBJ1-1 | TRBV28 | TRBD1 | NA
TGTGCCAGCAGCTTCACCGGGACTAGCGGGGGATACGAGCAGTACTTC | CASSFTGTSGGYEQYF | TRBJ2-7 | TRBV7-2 | TRBD2 | NA
TGCAGCGTCCGGGGGGCCGGAGTCTATGGCTACACCTTC | CSVRGAGVYGYTF | TRBJ1-2 | TRBV29-1 | NA | NA
TGTGCCAGCAGCCGCCGGGACATGATGAATGAAAAACTGTTTTTT | CASSRRDMMNEKLFF | TRBJ1-4 | TRBV7-9 | NA | NA
TGTGCCAGTAGTAAGGCGGACTATCTCACAGATACGCAGTATTTT | CASSKADYLTDTQYF | TRBJ2-3 | TRBV19 | NA | NA
TGTGCCAGCAGTGAGGGACTAGCGGGCCTTCAAGAGACCCAGTACTTC | CASSEGLAGLQETQYF | TRBJ2-5 | TRBV27 | TRBD2 | medium-sized
TGTGCCAGCAGTTCCATGGACAGGGAAAAACTGTTTTTT | CASSSMDREKLFF | TRBJ1-4 | TRBV6-5 | TRBD1 | NA
TGTGCCAGCAGCCCCGGGGGGACTGAAGCTTTCTTT | CASSPGGTEAFF | TRBJ1-1 | TRBV5-6 | NA | NA
TGTGCCAGCAGCTTAGGGCTGGGGTGGACTGAAGCTTTCTTT | CASSLGLGWTEAFF | TRBJ1-1 | TRBV7-2 | NA | NA
TGTGCCAGCAGCTTAGGACTAGCGGCCTCCTACGAGCAGTACTTC | CASSLGLAASYEQYF | TRBJ2-7 | TRBV13 | TRBD2 | NA
TGTGCCAGCAGCTCTCGGGTTGGGCTAGTTGAGTATTTT | CASSSRVGLVEYF | TRBJ2-3 | TRBV7-9 | NA | NA
TGTGCCAGCAGTTTACCCTTACCCTACGAGCAGTACTTC | CASSLPLPYEQYF | TRBJ2-7 | TRBV28 | NA | NA
TGTGCCTGGAGTTACGGCGGGGCTAATGAAAAACTGTTTTTT | CAWSYGGANEKLFF | TRBJ1-4 | TRBV30 | NA | NA
TGTGCCAGCAGCTCCCGGGGGGTCCGCGACACAGATACGCAGTATTTT | CASSSRGVRDTDTQYF | TRBJ2-3 | TRBV7-9 | TRBD2 | NA
TGTGCCAGCTCACCACGATCGAAAAACAATGAGCAGTTCTTC | CASSPRSKNNEQFF | TRBJ2-1 | TRBV18 | NA | NA
TGTGCCAGCAGCCGGCCGGGACAGGGGAACGAGCAGTACTTC | CASSRPGQGNEQYF | TRBJ2-7 | TRBV11-1 | TRBD1 | once
TGCGCCAGCAGTTTGGGGTGGGATCAGCCCCAGCATTTT | CASSLGWDQPQHF | TRBJ1-5 | TRBV5-1 | NA | NA
TGTGCTAGTGGCGCGGACTTGAACACCGGGGAGCTGTTTTTT | CASGADLNTGELFF | TRBJ2-2 | TRBV12-5 | NA | NA
TGTGCCAGCAGTGACTTGGGGGACCGGGCTGAAGCTTTCTTT | CASSDLGDRAEAFF | TRBJ1-1 | TRBV6-1 | NA | once
TGCGCCAGCAGCCTTCGGACAGGAAGCTCCTACGAGCAGTACTTC | CASSLRTGSSYEQYF | TRBJ2-7 | TRBV4-3 | TRBD1 | NA
TGTGCCAGCAGCACCCCCACAGGGCTCGGTCAGCCCCAGCATTTT | CASSTPTGLGQPQHF | TRBJ1-5 | TRBV28 | NA | NA
TGTGCCAGCTCACCAAGGGGACAGGGGACGGGCACTGAAGCTTTCTTT | CASSPRGQGTGTEAFF | TRBJ1-1 | TRBV18 | TRBD1 | NA
TGCGCCAGCAGCTTGATGCTCAGCTCCTACGAGCAGTACTTC | CASSLMLSSYEQYF | TRBJ2-7 | TRBV5-1 | NA | NA
TGTGCCAGCAGTTCAGGGGGCTTAGAGACCCAGTACTTC | CASSSGGLETQYF | TRBJ2-5 | TRBV28 | TRBD1 | once